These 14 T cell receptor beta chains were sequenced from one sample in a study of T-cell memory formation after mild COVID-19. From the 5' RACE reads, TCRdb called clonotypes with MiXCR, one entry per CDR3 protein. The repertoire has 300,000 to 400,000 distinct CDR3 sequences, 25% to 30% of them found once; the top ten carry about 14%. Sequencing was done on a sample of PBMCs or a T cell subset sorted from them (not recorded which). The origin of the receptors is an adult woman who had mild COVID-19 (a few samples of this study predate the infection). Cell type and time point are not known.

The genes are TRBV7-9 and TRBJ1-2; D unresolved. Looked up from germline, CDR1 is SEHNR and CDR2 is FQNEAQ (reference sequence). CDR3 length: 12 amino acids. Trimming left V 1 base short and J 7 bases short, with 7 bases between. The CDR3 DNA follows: TGTGCCAGCAGCTTAGAAGGGTTTGGCTACACCTTC. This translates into CASSLEGFGYTF.

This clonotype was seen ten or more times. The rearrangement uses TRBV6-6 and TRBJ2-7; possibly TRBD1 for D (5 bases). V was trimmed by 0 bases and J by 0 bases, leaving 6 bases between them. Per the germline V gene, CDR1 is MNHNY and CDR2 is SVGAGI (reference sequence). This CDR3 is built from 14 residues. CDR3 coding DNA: TGTGCCAGCAGTTACTCGCAGGGCTCCTACGAGCAGTACTTC. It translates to CASSYSQGSYEQYF.

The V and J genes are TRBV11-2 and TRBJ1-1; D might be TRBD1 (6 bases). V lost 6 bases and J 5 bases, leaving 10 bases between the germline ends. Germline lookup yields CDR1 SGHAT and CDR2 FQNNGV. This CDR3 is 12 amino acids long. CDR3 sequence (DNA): TGTGCCAGCAGACGAACAGGGACTGAAGCTTTCTTT. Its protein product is CASRRTGTEAFF.

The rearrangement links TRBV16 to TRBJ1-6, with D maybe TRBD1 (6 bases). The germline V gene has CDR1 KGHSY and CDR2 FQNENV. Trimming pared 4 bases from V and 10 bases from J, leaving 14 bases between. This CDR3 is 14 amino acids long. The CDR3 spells CASSPREGESPLHF. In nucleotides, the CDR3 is TGTGCCAGCAGCCCCCGGGAGGGGGAGTCACCCCTCCACTTT. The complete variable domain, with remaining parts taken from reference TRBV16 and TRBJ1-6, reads GEEVAQTPKHLVRGEGQKAKLYCAPIKGHSYVFWYQQVLKNEFKFLISFQNENVFDETGMPKERFSAKCLPNSPCSLEIQATKLEDSAVYFCASSPREGESPLHFGNGTRLTVT.

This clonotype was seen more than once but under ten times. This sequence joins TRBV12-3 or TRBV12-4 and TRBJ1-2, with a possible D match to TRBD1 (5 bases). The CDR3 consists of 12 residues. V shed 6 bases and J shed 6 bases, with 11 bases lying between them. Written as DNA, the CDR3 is TGTGCCAGCAGCCGGGGCAGGAATGGCTACACCTTC. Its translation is CASSRGRNGYTF.

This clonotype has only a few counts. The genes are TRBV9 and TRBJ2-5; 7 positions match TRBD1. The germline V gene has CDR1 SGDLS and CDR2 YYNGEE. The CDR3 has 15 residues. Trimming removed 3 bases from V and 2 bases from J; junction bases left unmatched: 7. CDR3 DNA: TGTGCCAGCAGCGCGACAGGGTATGATCAAGAGACCCAGTACTTC. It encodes CASSATGYDQETQYF.

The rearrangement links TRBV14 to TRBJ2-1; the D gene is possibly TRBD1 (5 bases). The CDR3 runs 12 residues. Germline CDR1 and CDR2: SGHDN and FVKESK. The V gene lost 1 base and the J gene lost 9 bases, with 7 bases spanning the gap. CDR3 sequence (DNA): TGTGCCAGCAGCCAAGGGGGCCCTGAGCAGTTCTTC. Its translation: CASSQGGPEQFF.

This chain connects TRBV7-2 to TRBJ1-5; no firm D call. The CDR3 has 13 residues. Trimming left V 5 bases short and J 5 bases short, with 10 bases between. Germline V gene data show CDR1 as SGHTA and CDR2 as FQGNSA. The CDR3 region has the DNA TGTGCCAGCAGCCGGCGTCGAGATCAGCCCCAGCATTTT. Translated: CASSRRRDQPQHF.

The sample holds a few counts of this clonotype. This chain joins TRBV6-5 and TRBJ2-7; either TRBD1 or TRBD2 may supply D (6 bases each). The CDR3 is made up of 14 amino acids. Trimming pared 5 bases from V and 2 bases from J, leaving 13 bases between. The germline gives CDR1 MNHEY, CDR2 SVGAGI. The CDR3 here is CASSRDGGAYEQYF. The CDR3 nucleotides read TGTGCCAGCAGTCGGGACGGGGGCGCCTACGAGCAGTACTTC.

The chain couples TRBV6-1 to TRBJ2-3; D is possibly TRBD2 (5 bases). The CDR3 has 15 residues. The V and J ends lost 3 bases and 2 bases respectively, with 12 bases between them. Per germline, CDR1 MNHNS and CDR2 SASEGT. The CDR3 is CASSDGSGYTDTQYF. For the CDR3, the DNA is TGTGCCAGCAGTGATGGGTCGGGGTACACAGATACGCAGTATTTT.

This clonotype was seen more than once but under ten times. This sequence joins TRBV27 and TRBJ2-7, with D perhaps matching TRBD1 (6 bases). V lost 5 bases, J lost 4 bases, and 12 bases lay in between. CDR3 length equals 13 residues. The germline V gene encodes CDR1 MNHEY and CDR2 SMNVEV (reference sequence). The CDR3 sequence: CASSVGQGYEQYF. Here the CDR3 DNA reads TGTGCCAGCAGTGTGGGCCAGGGGTACGAGCAGTACTTC.

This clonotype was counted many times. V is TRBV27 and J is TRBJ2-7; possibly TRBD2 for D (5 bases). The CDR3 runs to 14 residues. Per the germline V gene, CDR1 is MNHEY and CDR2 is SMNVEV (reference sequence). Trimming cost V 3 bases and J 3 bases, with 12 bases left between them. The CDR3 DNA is TGTGCCAGCAGTTTCGGGGTCTGGGGCTACGAGCAGTACTTC. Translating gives CASSFGVWGYEQYF.

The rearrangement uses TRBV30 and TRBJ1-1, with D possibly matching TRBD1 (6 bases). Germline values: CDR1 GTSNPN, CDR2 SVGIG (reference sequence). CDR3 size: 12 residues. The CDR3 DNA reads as TGTGTATGGGGGGCCTGGGGCACTGAAGCTTTCTTT. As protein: CVWGAWGTEAFF.

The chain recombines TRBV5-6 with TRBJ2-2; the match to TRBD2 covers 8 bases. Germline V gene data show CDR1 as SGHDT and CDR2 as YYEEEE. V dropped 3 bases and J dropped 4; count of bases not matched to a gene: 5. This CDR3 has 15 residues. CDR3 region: CASSSLAGITGELFF. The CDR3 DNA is TGTGCCAGCAGCTCTTTAGCGGGAATCACCGGGGAGCTGTTTTTT.